This TCR beta chain was obtained from a study of cytomegalovirus exposure and HLA in healthy donors. The germline V gene has CDR1 SGHRS and CDR2 YFSETQ. Trimming removed 0 bases at V and 2 bases at J, with 11 bases between. The CDR3 consists of 16 residues. At sampling all donors were nominally healthy, likely with unrecorded immune exposures. The PCR used 60 Vbeta and 13 Jbeta primers. Sequencing used immunoSEQ multiplex PCR; TCRdb keeps in-frame clones, though not all of them. This sample has about 160,000 clones, with 70% to 80% found just once. Sequencing used PBMCs. The TCR comes from a man between 50 and 59 years old in good health and CMV-seropositive. V gene TRBV5-1 combines with J gene TRBJ1-4; possible D gene TRBD1, 5 bases. The CDR3 reads CASSLATQATNEKLFF. CDR3 nucleotide sequence: TGCGCCAGCAGCTTGGCCACACAGGCGACTAATGAAAAACTGTTTTTT.